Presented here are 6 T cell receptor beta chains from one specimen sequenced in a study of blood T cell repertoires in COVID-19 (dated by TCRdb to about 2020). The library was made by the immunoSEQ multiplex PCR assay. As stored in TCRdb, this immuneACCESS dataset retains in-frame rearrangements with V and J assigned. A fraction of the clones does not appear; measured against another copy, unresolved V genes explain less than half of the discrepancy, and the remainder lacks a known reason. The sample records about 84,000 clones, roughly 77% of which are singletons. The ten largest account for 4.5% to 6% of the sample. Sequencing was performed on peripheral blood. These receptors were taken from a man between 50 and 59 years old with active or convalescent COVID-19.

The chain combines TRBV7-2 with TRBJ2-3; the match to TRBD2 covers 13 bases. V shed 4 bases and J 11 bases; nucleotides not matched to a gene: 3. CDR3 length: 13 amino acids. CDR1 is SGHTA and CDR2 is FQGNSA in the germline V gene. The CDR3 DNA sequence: TGTGCCAGCAGCTCCGGACTAGCGGGGGTGCAGTATTTT. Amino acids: CASSSGLAGVQYF. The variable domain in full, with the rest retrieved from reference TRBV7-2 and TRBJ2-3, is GAGVSQSPSNKVTEKGKDVELRCDPISGHTALYWYRQSLGQGLEFLIYFQGNSAPDKSGLPSDRFSAERTGGSVSTLTIQRTQQEDSAVYLCASSSGLAGVQYFGPGTRLTVL.

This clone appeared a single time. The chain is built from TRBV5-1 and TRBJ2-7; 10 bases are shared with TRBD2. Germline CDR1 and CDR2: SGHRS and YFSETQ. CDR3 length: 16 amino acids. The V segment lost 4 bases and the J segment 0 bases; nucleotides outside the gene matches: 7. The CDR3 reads CASSPGGLADSYEQYF. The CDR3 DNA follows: TGCGCCAGCAGCCCGGGCGGACTAGCGGACTCCTACGAGCAGTACTTC.

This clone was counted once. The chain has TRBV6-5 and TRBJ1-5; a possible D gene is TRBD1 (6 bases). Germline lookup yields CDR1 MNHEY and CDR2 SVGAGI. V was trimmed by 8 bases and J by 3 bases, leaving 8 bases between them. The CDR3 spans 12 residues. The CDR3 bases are TGTGCCAGCCACAGGGCCAATCAGCCCCAGCATTTT. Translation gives CASHRANQPQHF.

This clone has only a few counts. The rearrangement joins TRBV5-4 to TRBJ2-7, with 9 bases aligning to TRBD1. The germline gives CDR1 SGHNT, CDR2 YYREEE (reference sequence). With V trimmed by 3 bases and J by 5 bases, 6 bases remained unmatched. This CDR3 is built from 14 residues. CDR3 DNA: TGTGCCAGCAGCTCCGGGACAGGGAGTCACGAGCAGTACTTC. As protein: CASSSGTGSHEQYF.

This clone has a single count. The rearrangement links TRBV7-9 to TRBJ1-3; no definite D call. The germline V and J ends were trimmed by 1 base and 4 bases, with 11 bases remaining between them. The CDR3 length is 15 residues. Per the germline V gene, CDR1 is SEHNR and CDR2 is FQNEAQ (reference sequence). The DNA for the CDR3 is TGTGCCAGCAGCTTAGAGGCAGGCTCGGGAAACACCATATATTTT. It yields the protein CASSLEAGSGNTIYF. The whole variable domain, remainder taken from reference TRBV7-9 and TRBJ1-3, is DTGVSQNPRHKITKRGQNVTFRCDPISEHNRLYWYRQTLGQGPEFLTYFQNEAQLEKSRLLSDRFSAERPKGSFSTLEIQRTEQGDSAMYLCASSLEAGSGNTIYFGEGSWLTVV.

The CDR3 bases are TGTGCCAGCAGGGAGGACAGGGGGACCGGGGAGCTGTTTTTT. It yields the protein CASREDRGTGELFF. This sequence joins TRBV27 and TRBJ2-2; TRBD1 matches 10 bases. The ends lost 6 bases at V and 5 bases at J; junction bases unmatched: 3. The CDR3 runs to 14 residues. Germline loops: CDR1 MNHEY, CDR2 SMNVEV (reference sequence).